The 23 T cell receptor beta chains presented below share a single source sample, sequenced in a study of T cells in Graves' hyperthyroidism and ophthalmopathy. Amplification of TCR beta CDR3 regions was performed using RNA transcripts as template. First-round RT-PCR targeting the TCR CDR3 was performed with the HTBI primer set. TCRdb processed the multiplex PCR reads anew with MiXCR; each CDR3 protein has one entry. The sample holds around 350,000 distinct CDR3 sequences, approximately 13% seen once. Source material: blood. The source of these receptors is a woman aged 18-35 years with Graves' hyperthyroidism.

In its sample, this clonotype was seen many times. V is TRBV7-6 and J is TRBJ1-2; no clear D. This CDR3 contains 13 residues. Trimming took 1 base from V and 6 from J, leaving 9 bases between them. CDR1 is SGHVS and CDR2 is FNYEAQ in the germline V gene. DNA of the CDR3: TGTGCCAGCAGCTTAGTCCTAGGAGATGGCTACACCTTC. Protein product: CASSLVLGDGYTF.

This clonotype was observed many times. V usage is TRBV11-3 and J usage is TRBJ2-2; D remains ambiguous. CDR3 length: 15 amino acids. The germline V gene has CDR1 SGHNT and CDR2 YENEEA. Trimming removed 5 bases from V and 5 bases from J, with 15 bases in between. For the CDR3, the DNA is TGTGCCAGCAGCCCACCCGGGTCTAGGACCGGGGAGCTGTTTTTT. This encodes CASSPPGSRTGELFF. The full variable domain, in which reference TRBV11-3 and TRBJ2-2 provide the parts outside the CDR3, is EAGVVQSPRYKIIEKKQPVAFWCNPISGHNTLYWYLQNLGQGPELLIRYENEEAVDDSQLPKDRFSAERLKGVDSTLKIQPAELGDSAVYLCASSPPGSRTGELFFGEGSRLTVL.

Many counts were recorded for this clonotype. The V gene is TRBV7-8, the J gene TRBJ1-1; D is perhaps TRBD1 (5 bases). The V and J ends lost 5 bases and 1 base respectively, with 14 bases between them. Germline CDR1 reads SGHVS; CDR2 reads FQNEAQ. The CDR3 is 15 residues long. CDR3 nucleotides: TGTGCCAGCAGCGCCCGCCCGGGGGGGAACACTGAAGCTTTCTTT. Translating gives CASSARPGGNTEAFF.

This clonotype was observed at least ten times. The chain combines TRBV27 with TRBJ2-7; no firm D call. There are 16 residues in the CDR3. V was trimmed by 6 bases and J by 3 bases, leaving 21 bases between them. Germline CDR1 is MNHEY and CDR2 is SMNVEV (reference sequence). CDR3 amino acids: CASSKAGPRVDYEQYF. The DNA of the CDR3 is TGTGCCAGCAGCAAGGCCGGACCGCGCGTGGACTACGAGCAGTACTTC.

This clonotype was found many times. V and J are TRBV7-3 and TRBJ1-1, with unresolved D. This CDR3 is built from 13 residues. Trimming shortened V by 4 bases and J by 2 bases, and 8 bases separated the two germline ends. Germline V lookup: CDR1 SGHTA, CDR2 FQGTGA. The CDR3 region has the DNA TGTGCCAGCAGCTCCCCTGCCAACACTGAAGCTTTCTTT. Its protein is CASSSPANTEAFF.

This chain connects TRBV27 to TRBJ2-1; D tentatively reads TRBD1 or TRBD2 (5 bases each). The CDR3 spans 15 residues. V was cut by 10 bases and J by 7 bases, with 23 bases left in between. CDR1 is MNHEY and CDR2 is SMNVEV in the germline V gene (reference sequence). The CDR3 nucleotides are TGTGCCACGGTTCTCAGGGCCACGGGCGGGAATGAGCAGTTCTTC. Protein product: CATVLRATGGNEQFF.

This clonotype has a handful of counts. This sequence joins TRBV2 and TRBJ1-5; D gene ambiguous. Germline loops: CDR1 SNHLY, CDR2 FYNNEI. CDR3 length: 11 residues. V was trimmed by 8 bases and J by 4 bases, leaving 6 bases between them. CDR3 nucleotide sequence: TGTGCCAGCGGTCTGAATCAGCCCCAGCATTTT. Translating gives CASGLNQPQHF.

The table lists this clonotype with many counts. This chain connects TRBV12-3 or TRBV12-4 to TRBJ2-7; TRBD1 might be the D (5 bases). The CDR3 sequence is 13 residues long. V was cut by 7 bases and J by 1 base, with 11 bases left in between. In DNA form, the CDR3 reads TGTGCCAGCAATCTAGGACATTCCTACGAGCAGTACTTC. Its protein is CASNLGHSYEQYF.

This clonotype occurred many times. The CDR3 DNA is TGCGCCAGCAGCCAAGATCGGATGTCAAGAACTGAAGCTTTCTTT. Translation: CASSQDRMSRTEAFF. The gene calls are TRBV4-3 and TRBJ1-1; D ambiguous. CDR1 LGHNA and CDR2 YSLEER come from the germline V gene. V was shortened by 0 bases and J by 5 bases, with 13 bases between the two germline ends. CDR3 length: 15 residues.

This clonotype was observed a handful of times. The genes are TRBV5-4 and TRBJ2-1; no reliable D call. Germline V CDR1 and CDR2: SGHNT, YYREEE (reference sequence). CDR3 length: 12 amino acids. V dropped 5 bases and J dropped 8 bases, with 11 bases sitting between them. CDR3 sequence reads: CASSSSSDEQFF. DNA of the CDR3: TGTGCCAGCAGTTCGAGCAGTGATGAGCAGTTCTTC.

This chain connects TRBV6-4 to TRBJ2-1, with 9 bases that match TRBD2. Germline CDR1 is MRHNA and CDR2 is SNTAGT. There are 16 residues in the CDR3. V shed 7 bases and J 8 bases; nucleotides not matched to a gene: 15. The CDR3 region is CASTNPGGLAGYEQFF. In DNA, the CDR3 is TGTGCCAGCACCAACCCTGGGGGACTAGCCGGCTATGAGCAGTTCTTC.

V is TRBV24-1 and J is TRBJ2-3, with TRBD2 matching 14 bases. Looked up from germline, CDR1 is KGHDR and CDR2 is SFDVKD. Unmatched junction bases numbered 16, after V lost 4 bases and J lost 2 bases. This CDR3 is built from 21 residues. CDR3 amino acids: CATSDPPGTSGSTRYTDTQYF. The CDR3 region has the DNA TGTGCCACCAGTGACCCGCCTGGGACTAGCGGGAGCACTCGTTACACAGATACGCAGTATTTT.

This CDR3 reads CASSQDEGSGYEQYF. The CDR3 coding sequence is TGTGCCAGCAGCCAAGACGAAGGGAGCGGCTACGAGCAGTACTTC. The chain combines TRBV7-2 with TRBJ2-7; TRBD2 is a possible D gene (5 bases). Germline CDR1 is SGHTA and CDR2 is FQGNSA. Trimming pared 5 bases from V and 3 bases from J, leaving 17 bases between. The CDR3 is made up of 15 amino acids. Based on the CDR3 plus reference TRBV7-2 and TRBJ2-7, the full variable domain is GAGVSQSPSNKVTEKGKDVELRCDPISGHTALYWYRQSLGQGLEFLIYFQGNSAPDKSGLPSDRFSAERTGGSVSTLTIQRTQQEDSAVYLCASSQDEGSGYEQYFGPGTRLTVT.

This clonotype was picked up many times. The chain links TRBV6-2 or TRBV6-3 to TRBJ1-2, with unresolved D. The CDR3 totals 13 residues. CDR1 and CDR2 (germline): MNHEY, SVGEGT. Trimming removed 5 bases from V and 4 bases from J, with 11 bases in between. Here the CDR3 DNA reads TGTGCCAGCAGTCCCAGGCAGGCCTATGGCTACACCTTC. Translation gives CASSPRQAYGYTF.

This clonotype was recorded at least ten times. The CDR3 DNA reads TGCAGTGCCAGGACGGGACAGGGGGCCGGGGAGCTGTTTTTT. Translated, it gives CSARTGQGAGELFF. The chain couples TRBV20-1 to TRBJ2-2; TRBD1 agrees at 11 bases. The CDR3 has 14 amino acids. J gave up 6 bases and V 6 bases, and 6 bases lay outside the gene matches. The germline V gene has CDR1 DFQATT and CDR2 SNEGSKA (reference sequence).

This clonotype was recorded at least ten times. The J gene is TRBJ2-2, the V gene TRBV27; maybe TRBD1 (6 bases). The CDR3 runs 15 residues. Germline V gene data show CDR1 as MNHEY and CDR2 as SMNVEV (reference sequence). Trimming took off 0 bases at V and 3 bases at J, with 8 bases between the two ends. In nucleotides, the CDR3 is TGTGCCAGCAGTTTATCGCCAGGGGACACCGGGGAGCTGTTTTTT. Translation gives CASSLSPGDTGELFF.

This clonotype was seen at least ten times. The gene calls are TRBV29-1 and TRBJ1-3; D ambiguous. V was pared by 1 base and J by 0 bases, with 7 bases between. This CDR3 region has 14 residues. CDR1 SQVTM and CDR2 ANQGSEA come from the germline V gene. The CDR3 sequence: CSVEGRLSGNTIYF. CDR3 DNA: TGCAGCGTTGAAGGGCGGCTCTCTGGAAACACCATATATTTT.

This clonotype has ten or more counts. V usage is TRBV2 and J usage is TRBJ2-5; TRBD2 matches at 11 bases. V dropped 4 bases and J dropped 5; count of bases not matched to a gene: 6. Germline CDR1 reads SNHLY; CDR2 reads FYNNEI. There are 15 residues in the CDR3. CDR3 nucleotide sequence: TGTGCCAGCAGTGTCTTAGCGGGAGGGCTGGAGACCCAGTACTTC. It encodes CASSVLAGGLETQYF.

The V call is TRBV30, the J call TRBJ1-1, with D possibly matching TRBD1 (5 bases). V shed 0 bases and J shed 3 bases, with 11 bases lying between them. Looked up from germline, CDR1 is GTSNPN and CDR2 is SVGIG (reference sequence). The CDR3 consists of 14 residues. As DNA, the CDR3 is TGTGCCTGGAGTGTACTTCCGGGGGACACTGAAGCTTTCTTT. Translating gives CAWSVLPGDTEAFF.

This clonotype has ten or more counts. The gene calls are TRBV2 and TRBJ2-1; TRBD2 is a possible D gene (7 bases). Between the trimmed V and J ends, which lost 7 bases and 10 bases, there was a span of 20 bases. Germline V gene data show CDR1 as SNHLY and CDR2 as FYNNEI. The CDR3 totals 14 residues. The CDR3 spells CASIGGATVGEQFF. CDR3 sequence (DNA): TGTGCCAGCATAGGGGGGGCCACTGTTGGCGAGCAGTTCTTC.

The chain employs TRBV28 and TRBJ1-3; TRBD1 is a possible D gene (5 bases). V was trimmed by 8 bases and J by 4 bases, leaving 15 bases between them. The CDR3 length is 14 residues. Looked up from germline, CDR1 is MDHEN and CDR2 is SYDVKM. The DNA of the CDR3 is TGTGCCAGCGCTGGGGACCTCTGGGGAAACACCATATATTTT. It yields the protein CASAGDLWGNTIYF.

For this clonotype: This may be a read error, as it is one base from a much larger clone. The gene calls are TRBV7-9 and TRBJ1-1; D is possibly TRBD1 (5 bases). Germline CDR1 is SEHNR and CDR2 is FQNEAQ (reference sequence). The germline V and J ends were trimmed by 1 base and 6 bases, with 12 bases remaining between them. This CDR3 has 14 residues. CDR3: CASSLGGSYAEAFF. DNA for the CDR3: TGTGCCAGCAGCTTAGGGGGGTCTTACGCTGAAGCTTTCTTT.

This clonotype has just a few counts. The CDR3 nucleotides read TGTGCCAGTAGTACCCTAGCGGCTAACGAGGGCACAGATACGCAGTATTTT. It codes for CASSTLAANEGTDTQYF. V is TRBV19 and J is TRBJ2-3; TRBD2 aligns across 7 bases. V trimming: 4 bases; J trimming: 1 base; junction bases outside the gene matches: 11. Germline lookup yields CDR1 LNHDA and CDR2 SQIVND (reference sequence). The CDR3 covers 17 residues.